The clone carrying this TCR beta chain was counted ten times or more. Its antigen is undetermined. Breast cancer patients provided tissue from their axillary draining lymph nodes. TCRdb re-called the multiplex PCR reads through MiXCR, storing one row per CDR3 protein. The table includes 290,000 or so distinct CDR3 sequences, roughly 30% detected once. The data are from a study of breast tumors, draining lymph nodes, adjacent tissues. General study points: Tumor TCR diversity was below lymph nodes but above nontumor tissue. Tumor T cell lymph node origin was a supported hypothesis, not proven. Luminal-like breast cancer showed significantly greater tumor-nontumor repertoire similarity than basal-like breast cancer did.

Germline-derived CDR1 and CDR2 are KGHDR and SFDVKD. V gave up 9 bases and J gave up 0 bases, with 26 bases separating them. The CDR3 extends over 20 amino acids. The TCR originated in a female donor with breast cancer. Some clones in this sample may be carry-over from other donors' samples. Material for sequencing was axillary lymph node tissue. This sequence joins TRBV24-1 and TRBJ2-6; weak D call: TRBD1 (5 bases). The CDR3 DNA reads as TGTGCCACCCCAAAATACAGGATTGCCCCAACCAGCTCTGGGGCCAACGTCCTGACTTTC. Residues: CATPKYRIAPTSSGANVLTF.